This T cell receptor beta chain stems from a study of follicular helper T cells after annual influenza vaccination. In the study overall: Across the 2013-2014, 2014-2015 and 2015-2016 vaccination seasons, some subjects were resampled. The study's findings and limits: Day 7 ICOS+CD38+ clones were most often found later in ICOS-CD38- cTfh cells. Plasmablast frequency change correlated with clonality change in ICOS+CD38+ cTfh. Yearly vaccinations repeatedly recalled conserved clonotypes in ICOS+CD38+ cTfh.

There are 15 residues in the CDR3. CDR1 LGHNA and CDR2 YSLEER come from the germline V gene. With 3 bases removed from V and 7 bases from J, the gap between germline ends came to 19 bases. Clones were sequenced by immunoSEQ multiplex PCR, and TCRdb holds only the in-frame ones, with some missing. The sample holds some 13,000 clones, roughly 78% seen once. Turning to this clone: Its antigen remains unidentified.

Noted time point: 2014-2015 season, pre-vaccination. The sequenced sample was CXCR5- memory CD4+ T cells sorted from blood, obtained on the day of influenza vaccination. The V and J genes are TRBV4-3 and TRBJ2-7; a weak D match, TRBD1 (5 bases). This sequence originates from an adult who received the influenza vaccine. The CDR3 DNA follows: TGCGCCAGCAGCCACCTTAAAAGGGGTCCCTGGGAGCAGTACTTC. Its translation is CASSHLKRGPWEQYF.